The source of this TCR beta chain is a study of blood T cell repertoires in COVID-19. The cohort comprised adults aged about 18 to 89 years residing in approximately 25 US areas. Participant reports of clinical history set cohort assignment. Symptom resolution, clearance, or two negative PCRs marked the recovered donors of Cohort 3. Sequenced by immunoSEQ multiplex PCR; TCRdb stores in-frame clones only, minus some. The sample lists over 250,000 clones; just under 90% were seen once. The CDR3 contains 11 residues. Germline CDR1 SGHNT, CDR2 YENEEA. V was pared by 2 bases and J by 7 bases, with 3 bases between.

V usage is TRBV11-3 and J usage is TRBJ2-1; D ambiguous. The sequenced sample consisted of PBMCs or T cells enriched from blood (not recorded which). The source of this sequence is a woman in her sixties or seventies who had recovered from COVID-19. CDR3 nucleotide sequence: TGTGCCAGCAGCTTACAGAATGAGCAGTTCTTC. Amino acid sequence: CASSLQNEQFF.